The rows below give T cell receptor beta chains drawn from one sample of a study of technical replicates of blood from a few donors. TCRdb's table, derived via immunoSEQ multiplex PCR, lists solely in-frame clones and lacks some. Among around 100,000 clones listed, 85% to 95% were seen once. The specimen sequenced was T cells isolated from PBMCs. The receptors originated from a human donor in good health. Both conserved end residues are part of each CDR3. The D gene is left open where the match is weak. The size of a clone is reported for some rows only, either as once, few or many, or as a class for expanded clones.

clone_size j_call d_call v_call cdr3_aa
- TRBJ1-1 - TRBV27 CASSLASGRFMNTEAFF
- TRBJ2-5 - TRBV19 CASRVQGRETQYF
- TRBJ1-4 - TRBV6-1 CASSPTGDIREKLFF
- TRBJ2-5 TRBD1 TRBV2 CATSASGGQKTQYF
- TRBJ1-5 TRBD1 TRBV6-5 CASSQGGGQPQHF
- TRBJ2-2 TRBD2 TRBV7-6 CASSLGLAGGQYTGELFF
- TRBJ1-3 TRBD1 TRBV10-3 CAIRTGTGNTIYF
- TRBJ2-3 - TRBV19 CASSMGAGDTDTQYF
- TRBJ2-5 - TRBV6-1 CASSDLAGPGQRTQYF
once TRBJ2-7 TRBD1 TRBV5-1 CASSQRGTVYEQYF
- TRBJ2-1 - TRBV9 CASSNSGSSYNEQFF
- TRBJ2-5 - TRBV30 CAWSIGGQETQYF
- TRBJ1-2 - TRBV29-1 CSVGRLVAVTDYGYTF
- TRBJ1-5 - TRBV6-1 CASSEVAQGYQPQHF
- TRBJ2-1 TRBD2 TRBV25-1 CASSESWGGKSYNEQFF
- TRBJ1-2 - TRBV19 CASSIAGSYGYTF
- TRBJ2-2 TRBD2 TRBV7-2 CASSTRLAGAVRELFF
- TRBJ1-1 - TRBV10-3 CAISEPDWTRHPYTEAFF
once TRBJ2-5 - TRBV7-9 CASSFQDSQETQYF
- TRBJ2-6 - TRBV12-1 CASSPIAPAVVPGPPGANVLTF
- TRBJ2-7 - TRBV7-9 CASSLSRGEQYF
- TRBJ1-4 TRBD1 TRBV30 CAWSGGTGGEKLFF
- TRBJ2-7 - TRBV19 CASRDRGKLAGPSFSYEQYF